These 3 T cell receptor beta chains were all obtained from the same sample, sequenced in a study of T cells in Graves' hyperthyroidism and ophthalmopathy (dated by TCRdb to between 2019 and 2020). The library was obtained by multiplex PCR. TCRdb names Illumina HiSeq 2000 as the instrument used. The TCR beta CDR3 regions were amplified from RNA transcripts. The first round of RT-PCR for the TCR CDR3 was performed with the HTBI primer set and the Qiagen OneStep RT-PCR kit. TCRdb trimmed public reads at Q25 via fastp, called clones via MiXCR and kept in-frame beta chains. When rows share a CDR3 protein, they turn into one entry using the most common DNA and genes. The sample includes approximately 400,000 distinct CDR3 sequences, with around a sixth observed a single time. The ten largest make up 40% to 45% of the sample. What was sequenced was blood. These receptors were collected from a man aged 18 to 35 with Graves' ophthalmopathy.

This clonotype has just a few counts. V usage is TRBV19 and J usage is TRBJ1-5, with D possibly TRBD1 on 6 matching bases. CDR3 length equals 14 residues. Germline-derived CDR1 and CDR2 are LNHDA and SQIVND (reference sequence). Trimming took 5 bases from V and 8 from J, leaving 16 bases between them. The CDR3 region has the DNA TGTGCCAGTAGTCCAACGGGGGGCGGCGAGCCCCAGCATTTT. It yields the protein CASSPTGGGEPQHF. Full variable domain (missing parts from reference TRBV19 and TRBJ1-5): DGGITQSPKYLFRKEGQNVTLSCEQNLNHDAMYWYRQDPGQGLRLIYYSQIVNDFQKGDIAEGYSVSREKKESFPLTVTSAQKNPTAFYLCASSPTGGGEPQHFGDGTRLSIL.

This clonotype was seen many times. The gene calls are TRBV2 and TRBJ1-5; 7 bases map to TRBD1. This CDR3 spans 13 amino acids. CDR1 is SNHLY, CDR2 FYNNEI, per germline. The ends lost 6 bases at V and 5 bases at J; junction bases unmatched: 4. Here the CDR3 reads CASRHRGHQPQHF. The DNA for the CDR3 is TGTGCCAGCAGACACAGGGGCCATCAGCCCCAGCATTTT.

The J gene is TRBJ2-7, the V gene TRBV10-3; 8 bases agree with TRBD2. The CDR3 spans 17 residues. V lost 6 bases and J lost 1; bases outside the gene matches: 14. Germline lookup yields CDR1 ENHRY and CDR2 SYGVKD. For the CDR3, the DNA is TGTGCCATCAGCCTCCGCGCGGGGGGCCCGGCGTCCTACGAGCAGTACTTC. Protein: CAISLRAGGPASYEQYF.